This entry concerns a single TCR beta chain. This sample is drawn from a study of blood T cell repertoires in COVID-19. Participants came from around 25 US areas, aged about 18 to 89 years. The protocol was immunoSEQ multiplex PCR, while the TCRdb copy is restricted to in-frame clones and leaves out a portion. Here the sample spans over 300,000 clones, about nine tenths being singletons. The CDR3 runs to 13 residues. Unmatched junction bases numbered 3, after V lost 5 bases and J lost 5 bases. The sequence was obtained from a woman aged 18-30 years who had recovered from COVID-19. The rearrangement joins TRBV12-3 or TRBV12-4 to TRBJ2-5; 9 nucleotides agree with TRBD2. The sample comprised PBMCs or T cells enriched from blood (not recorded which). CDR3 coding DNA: TGTGCCAGCAGTCCCGGACTAGCGGAGACCCAGTACTTC. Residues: CASSPGLAETQYF.